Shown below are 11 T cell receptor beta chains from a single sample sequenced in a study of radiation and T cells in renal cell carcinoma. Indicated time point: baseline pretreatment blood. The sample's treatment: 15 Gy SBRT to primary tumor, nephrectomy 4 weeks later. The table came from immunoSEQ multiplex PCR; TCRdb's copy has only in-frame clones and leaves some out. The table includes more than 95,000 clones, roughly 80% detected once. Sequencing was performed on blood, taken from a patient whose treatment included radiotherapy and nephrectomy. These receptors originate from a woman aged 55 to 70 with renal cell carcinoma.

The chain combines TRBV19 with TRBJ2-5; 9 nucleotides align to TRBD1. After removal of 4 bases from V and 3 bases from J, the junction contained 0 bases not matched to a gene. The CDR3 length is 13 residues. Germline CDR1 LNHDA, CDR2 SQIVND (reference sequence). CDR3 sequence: CASSRDREETQYF. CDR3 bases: TGTGCCAGTAGTAGGGACAGGGAAGAGACCCAGTACTTC.

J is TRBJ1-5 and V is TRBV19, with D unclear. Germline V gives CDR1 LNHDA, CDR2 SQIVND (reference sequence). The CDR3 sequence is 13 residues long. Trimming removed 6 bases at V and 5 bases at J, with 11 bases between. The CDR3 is CASSEKEDQPQHF. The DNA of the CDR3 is TGTGCCAGTAGCGAAAAGGAGGATCAGCCCCAGCATTTT.

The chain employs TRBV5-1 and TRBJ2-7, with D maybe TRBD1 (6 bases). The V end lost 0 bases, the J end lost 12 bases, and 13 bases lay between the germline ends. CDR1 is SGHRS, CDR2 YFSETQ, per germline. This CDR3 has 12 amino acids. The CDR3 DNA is TGCGCCAGCAGCTTGGAACAGGGTTTGTTGTACTTC. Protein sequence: CASSLEQGLLYF.

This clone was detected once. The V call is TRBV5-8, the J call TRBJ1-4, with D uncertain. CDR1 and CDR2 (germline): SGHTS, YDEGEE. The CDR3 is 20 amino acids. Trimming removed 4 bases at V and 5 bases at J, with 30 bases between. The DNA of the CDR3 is TGTGCCAGCAGCACCTCGTTTGGGCGGGGAAGCGGGGAGAACAATGAAAAACTGTTTTTT. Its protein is CASSTSFGRGSGENNEKLFF.

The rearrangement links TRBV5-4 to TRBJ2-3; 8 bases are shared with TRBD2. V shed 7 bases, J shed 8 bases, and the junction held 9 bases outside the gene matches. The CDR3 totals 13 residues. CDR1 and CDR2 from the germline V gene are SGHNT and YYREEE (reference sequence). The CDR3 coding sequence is TGTGCCAGCGACCTTTACGGGAGGGGTACGCAGTATTTT. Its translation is CASDLYGRGTQYF.

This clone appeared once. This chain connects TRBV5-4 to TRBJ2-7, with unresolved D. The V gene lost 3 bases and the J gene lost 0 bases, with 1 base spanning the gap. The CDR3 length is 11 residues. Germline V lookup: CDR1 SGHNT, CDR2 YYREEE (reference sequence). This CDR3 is CASSSSYEQYF. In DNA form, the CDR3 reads TGTGCCAGCAGCTCCTCCTACGAGCAGTACTTC. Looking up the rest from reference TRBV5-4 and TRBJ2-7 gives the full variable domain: ETGVTQSPTHLIKTRGQQVTLRCSSQSGHNTVSWYQQALGQGPQFIFQYYREEENGRGNFPPRFSGLQFPNYSSELNVNALELDDSALYLCASSSSYEQYFGPGTRLTVT.

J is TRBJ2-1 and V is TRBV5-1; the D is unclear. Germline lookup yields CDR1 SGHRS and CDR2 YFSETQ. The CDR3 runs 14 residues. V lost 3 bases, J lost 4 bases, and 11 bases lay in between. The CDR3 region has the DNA TGCGCCAGCAGCTCTCCGTCGGGTTACAATGAGCAGTTCTTC. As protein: CASSSPSGYNEQFF.

CDR3 nucleotide sequence: TGTGCCAGCGGTGGCGGGGGGAGTCCTGGAACCGGGGAGCTGTTTTTT. This gives the protein CASGGGGSPGTGELFF. The chain joins TRBV6-1 to TRBJ2-2; 8 positions agree with TRBD2. Unmatched junction bases numbered 13, after V lost 8 bases and J lost 5 bases. CDR1 is MNHNS, CDR2 SASEGT, per germline. This CDR3 region has 16 residues.

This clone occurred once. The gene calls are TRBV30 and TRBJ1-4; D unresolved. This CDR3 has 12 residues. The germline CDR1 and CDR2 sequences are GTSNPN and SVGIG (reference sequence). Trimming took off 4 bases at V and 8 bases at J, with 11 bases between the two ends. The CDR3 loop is CAWNGLGEKLFF. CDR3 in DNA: TGTGCCTGGAACGGACTAGGCGAAAAACTGTTTTTT. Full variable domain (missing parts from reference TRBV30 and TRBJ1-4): SQTIHQWPATLVQPVGSPLSLECTVEGTSNPNLYWYRQAAGRGLQLLFYSVGIGQISSEVPQNLSASRPQDRQFILSSKKLLLSDSGFYLCAWNGLGEKLFFGSGTQLSVL.

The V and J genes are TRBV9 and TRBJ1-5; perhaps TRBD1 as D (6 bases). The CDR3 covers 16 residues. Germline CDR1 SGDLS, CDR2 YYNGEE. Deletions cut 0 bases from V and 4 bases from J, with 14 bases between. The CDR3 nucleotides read TGTGCCAGCAGCGTAGGAGGGGGGGGGTTAAATCAGCCCCAGCATTTT. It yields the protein CASSVGGGGLNQPQHF. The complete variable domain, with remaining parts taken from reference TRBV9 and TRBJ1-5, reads DSGVTQTPKHLITATGQRVTLRCSPRSGDLSVYWYQQSLDQGLQFLIQYYNGEERAKGNILERFSAQQFPDLHSELNLSSLELGDSALYFCASSVGGGGLNQPQHFGDGTRLSIL.

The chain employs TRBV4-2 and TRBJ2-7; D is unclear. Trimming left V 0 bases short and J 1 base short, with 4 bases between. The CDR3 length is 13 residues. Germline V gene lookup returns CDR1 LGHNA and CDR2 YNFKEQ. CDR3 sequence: CASSQERSYEQYF. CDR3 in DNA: TGTGCCAGCAGCCAAGAAAGGTCCTACGAGCAGTACTTC.